A single sample is the source of the 14 T cell receptor beta chains below, sequenced in a study of OX40 agonist ivuxolimab in advanced cancers. Clones were read by immunoSEQ multiplex PCR, and TCRdb kept only the in-frame ones, dropping some. The sample has fewer than 55,000 clones, about 88% seen once. The material sequenced was CD4+ or CD8+ T cells sorted from blood, taken in a trial of the OX40 agonist ivuxolimab. The receptors come from an adult with an advanced solid tumor such as melanoma, head and neck, liver or kidney cancer.

The chain is built from TRBV19 and TRBJ2-7, with a weak D call TRBD1 (6 bases). This CDR3 region has 16 residues. Looked up from germline, CDR1 is LNHDA and CDR2 is SQIVND (reference sequence). Trimming removed 1 base from V and 3 bases from J, with 16 bases in between. The DNA of the CDR3 is TGTGCCAGTAGTATAGGTCCCCGGTACAGGGTCTACGAGCAGTACTTC. This translates into CASSIGPRYRVYEQYF. The full variable domain, its missing parts supplied by reference TRBV19 and TRBJ2-7, is DGGITQSPKYLFRKEGQNVTLSCEQNLNHDAMYWYRQDPGQGLRLIYYSQIVNDFQKGDIAEGYSVSREKKESFPLTVTSAQKNPTAFYLCASSIGPRYRVYEQYFGPGTRLTVT.

The gene calls are TRBV6-5 and TRBJ2-7; TRBD2 is a possible D gene (5 bases). The CDR3 loop spans 15 amino acids. Germline V gene sequence: CDR1 MNHEY, CDR2 SVGAGI. Trimming removed 6 bases at V and 0 bases at J, with 15 bases between. The CDR3 sequence is CASSQGGESSYEQYF. Here the CDR3 DNA reads TGTGCCAGCAGCCAAGGTGGGGAGAGCTCCTACGAGCAGTACTTC.

The chain carries TRBV7-3 and TRBJ1-1; 9 bases agree with TRBD1. The CDR3 covers 17 residues. V gave up 4 bases and J gave up 5 bases; unmatched junction bases: 14. Germline-derived CDR1 and CDR2 are SGHTA and FQGTGA. The chain's CDR3 is CASSSEGQGIGRTEAFF. In DNA form, the CDR3 reads TGTGCCAGCAGCTCAGAGGGACAGGGAATCGGTAGGACTGAAGCTTTCTTT. The full variable domain, its missing parts supplied by reference TRBV7-3 and TRBJ1-1, is GAGVSQTPSNKVTEKGKYVELRCDPISGHTALYWYRQSLGQGPEFLIYFQGTGAADDSGLPNDRFFAVRPEGSVSTLKIQRTERGDSAVYLCASSSEGQGIGRTEAFFGQGTRLTVV.

The chain has TRBV5-6 and TRBJ2-5, with 10 nucleotides matching TRBD1. The CDR3 has 15 amino acids. Germline CDR1 SGHDT, CDR2 YYEEEE. With V trimmed by 5 bases and J by 0 bases, 4 bases remained unmatched. This CDR3 reads CASSRTGGYQETQYF. In nucleotides, the CDR3 is TGTGCCAGCAGTCGGACAGGGGGATACCAAGAGACCCAGTACTTC.

This chain connects TRBV5-1 to TRBJ2-5; a possible D gene is TRBD2 (5 bases). V lost 3 bases to trimming and J lost 7 bases, with 13 bases between them. Germline V lookup: CDR1 SGHRS, CDR2 YFSETQ. The CDR3 is made up of 13 amino acids. CDR3: CASSSQVEGTQYF. As DNA, the CDR3 is TGCGCCAGCAGCTCGCAAGTCGAGGGGACCCAGTACTTC.

This chain connects TRBV7-9 to TRBJ2-3; 11 nucleotides match TRBD1. This CDR3 region has 14 residues. V was pared by 5 bases and J by 6 bases, with 4 bases of the junction left unmatched. Germline lookup yields CDR1 SEHNR and CDR2 FQNEAQ (reference sequence). The CDR3 region is CASSGQGAGDTQYF. The CDR3 region has the DNA TGTGCCAGCAGCGGACAGGGGGCGGGGGATACGCAGTATTTT.

The J gene is TRBJ1-2, the V gene TRBV28; D is possibly TRBD1 (6 bases). Germline CDR1 reads MDHEN; CDR2 reads SYDVKM. The CDR3 consists of 14 residues. The germline V and J ends were trimmed by 7 bases and 7 bases, with 19 bases remaining between them. In nucleotides, the CDR3 is TGTGCCAGCATGTGGCAGGCCCTAGGGGGTGGCTACACCTTC. Translating it yields CASMWQALGGGYTF.

The chain employs TRBV27 and TRBJ2-7, with a tentative D call TRBD1 (6 bases). The germline V gene encodes CDR1 MNHEY and CDR2 SMNVEV (reference sequence). CDR3 length: 19 amino acids. Trimming shortened V by 0 bases and J by 0 bases, and 21 bases separated the two germline ends. CDR3: CASSLSGTFSFRGSYEQYF. The DNA for the CDR3 is TGTGCCAGCAGTTTATCCGGGACATTCAGTTTTCGGGGCTCCTACGAGCAGTACTTC.

The J gene is TRBJ2-5, the V gene TRBV7-2; TRBD2 aligns across 12 bases. In germline, CDR1 is SGHTA, CDR2 FQGNSA. After removal of 6 bases from V and 4 bases from J, the junction contained 9 bases not matched to a gene. CDR3 size: 16 residues. The CDR3: CASSLAGGRRGETQYF. The CDR3 DNA reads TGTGCCAGCAGTCTAGCGGGAGGGCGGAGGGGAGAGACCCAGTACTTC.

The V call is TRBV28, the J call TRBJ2-3; perhaps TRBD1 as D (6 bases). The CDR3 length is 16 residues. CDR1 is MDHEN and CDR2 is SYDVKM in the germline V gene. V was clipped by 4 bases and J by 0 bases, with 14 bases between them. CDR3 sequence (DNA): TGTGCCAGCAGTTCCCCGGGACATCTTAGCACAGATACGCAGTATTTT. Protein sequence: CASSSPGHLSTDTQYF.

The V gene is TRBV14, the J gene TRBJ1-5, with D possibly being TRBD1 (5 bases). CDR1 and CDR2 (germline): SGHDN, FVKESK. The CDR3 totals 12 residues. Deletions cut 6 bases from V and 6 bases from J, with 9 bases between. The CDR3 DNA reads as TGTGCCAGCAGTCAGGGTCCTCAGCCCCAGCATTTT. It yields the protein CASSQGPQPQHF. The complete variable domain, with remaining parts taken from reference TRBV14 and TRBJ1-5, reads EAGVTQFPSHSVIEKGQTVTLRCDPISGHDNLYWYRRVMGKEIKFLLHFVKESKQDESGMPNNRFLAERTGGTYSTLKVQPAELEDSGVYFCASSQGPQPQHFGDGTRLSIL.

This clone was found once. The chain recombines TRBV10-3 with TRBJ1-1; D not certain. The germline CDR1 and CDR2 sequences are ENHRY and SYGVKD. The V end lost 10 bases, the J end lost 1 base, and 13 bases lay between the germline ends. The CDR3 loop spans 13 amino acids. The CDR3 sequence: CASKVERNTEAFF. In DNA form, the CDR3 reads TGTGCCAGCAAAGTTGAACGGAACACTGAAGCTTTCTTT.

This chain uses TRBV6-1 with TRBJ2-7; TRBD1 matches 8 bases. The CDR3 runs to 16 residues. Trimming removed 2 bases from V and 1 base from J; junction bases left unmatched: 7. The germline V gene has CDR1 MNHNS and CDR2 SASEGT. The CDR3 DNA reads as TGTGCCAGCAGTGAATCAACAGGGGGAGAATCCTACGAGCAGTACTTC. The encoded protein is CASSESTGGESYEQYF.

Written as DNA, the CDR3 is TGTGCCAGCAGCAAAAGCAGGGGGTCCTACAATGAGCAGTTCTTC. As protein: CASSKSRGSYNEQFF. The chain joins TRBV11-3 to TRBJ2-1; 7 bases are a match to TRBD1. Germline loops: CDR1 SGHNT, CDR2 YENEEA. The CDR3 spans 15 residues. V trimming: 5 bases; J trimming: 1 base; junction bases outside the gene matches: 5.